This T cell receptor (beta chain) derives from a study of radiation and T cells in renal cell carcinoma (dated by TCRdb to the early 2020s). With respect to the entire study: In total, approximately 51 samples, comprising some 25 tumors and approximately 27 peripheral blood samples, were subjected to TCR beta sequencing. The last blood draw occurred 4 weeks after radiation, at the same time as nephrectomy. A total of 4 million to 5 million unique CDR3 nucleotide sequences, encoding 2.5 million to 3 million unique CDR3 amino acid sequences, were found across all 50 or so samples. Points the paper makes about the study in general: Because pretreatment tumor biopsies were not available, the baseline intratumoral presence of clonotypes could not be determined. Because the trial had a single-armed design, the trial could not examine how radiation dose or scheduling affected the TCR repertoire. Tracking of blood repertoire dynamics stopped at roughly 4 weeks after treatment, with no follow-up past that point. In blood, the top tumor clonotypes increased between baseline and 2 weeks post-radiation and then shrank by 4 weeks, which suggests that tumor-resident clones expanded only transiently.

The immunoSEQ kit was used, according to the manufacturer's recommendations, to generate TCR beta libraries from genomic DNA. For library preparation, a first multiplex PCR was performed with proprietary primers, followed by a second PCR in which unique barcodes were added, and bead cleanups were performed after each round. Each sample batch included a kit-provided positive control reaction and a negative control reaction. The final libraries were assessed on an Agilent 4200 TapeStation D1000 ScreenTape, pooled by volume, and quantified by qPCR. Sequencing ran on an Illumina NextSeq500 with a MidOutput 150-cycle cartridge, using 156 Read1 and 15 Index1 cycles with kit custom primers. The pooled library was loaded at 0.8 to 1 pM, and around 20% PhiX control was spiked in. The authors' analysis ran thus. Vendor-processed data were analyzed in R, and a clonotype was defined as all T cells sharing the same CDR3 nucleotide sequence. For clone abundance analyses, frequencies were normalized to the 10,000 most abundant clones per sample. Before analysis, public T cell clones were removed, and these numbered fewer than six per sample on average. Tumor-enriched and baseline blood-enriched clonotypes were defined by at least a 32-fold difference in abundance between compartments. A beta-binomial differential abundance model was used to identify clonotypes that were expanded or contracted between blood time points. Tumor-blood repertoire similarity was measured with the Baroni-Urbani and Buser coefficient, and groups were compared using two-tailed Wilcoxon tests in R. The table comes from immuneACCESS by way of TCRdb, which keeps in-frame sequences with V and J called. Part of the clones is missing from these tables; in studies checked, under half for an unresolved V gene and the rest for unknown reasons. That table gives V, J and clone size, and the DNA gave D and trimming. This sample has 50,000 to 65,000 clones in its table, and approximately 80% of those were observed once. The ten largest clones add up to around 6.8% of the sample.

As for this clone: Its binding antigen is unknown. Base qualities are not provided; no much larger clone lies one nucleotide away.

The meaning of the sample's time point label: blood 4 weeks post-SBRT, at nephrectomy. Taken with the paper, the label for treatment or condition translates to: 15 Gy SBRT to primary tumor, nephrectomy 4 weeks later. The samples were drawn from a clinical trial, where primary renal cell carcinomas were treated with 15 Gy of stereotactic body radiation therapy and then removed by nephrectomy 4 weeks afterward. Serial peripheral blood from radiation-treated patients was sampled at baseline, 2 weeks and 4 weeks after SBRT to track tumor-enriched clonotypes. Every patient's renal cell carcinoma showed clear cell pathology. The QIAamp DNA Blood Mini Kit (Qiagen) was used to prepare genomic DNA for TCR sequencing. Samples were included in the analyses only if all quality control checks were passed. CDR3 length: 13 amino acids, cysteine to phenylalanine. The sequence is cut down to CDR3 DNA, 39 bases in frame from base 1. V and J are truncated by 0 bases and 4 bases respectively, leaving an intervening sequence of 6 bases. Based on the germline V gene, the CDR1 and CDR2 sequences are SGHRS and YFSETQ.

The receptor was derived from a man in his sixties with renal cell carcinoma. The chain is encoded by TRBV5-1 joined to TRBJ2-3; the D gene cannot be resolved reliably. This specimen was blood, taken from a patient whose treatment included radiotherapy and nephrectomy. The nucleotide sequence is TGCGCCAGCAGCTTGGGGGCGTCAGATACGCAGTATTTT. This codes for CASSLGASDTQYF.